The TCR beta chain under discussion was sequenced for a study of shared clonotypes between healthy human individuals. General study results and limits: Donor scarcity curtailed the genetic and exposure-history diversity represented herein.

With regard to this clone: Its antigen is currently unknown.

Each sorted subset replicate got 200 ng genomic DNA, roughly 30,000 genomes. Profiled with immunoSEQ multiplex PCR; TCRdb holds only in-frame clones, not every one. The sample carries roughly 2.5 million clones, around 90% recorded once. Germline lookup yields CDR1 MNHEY and CDR2 SMNVEV (reference sequence). The CDR3 length is 15 residues. V gave up 3 bases and J gave up 7 bases, with 19 bases separating them. Caucasian adults living in Nashville, Tennessee, provided all samples. Both subsets, CD45RA+ naive and CD45RA-negative memory, were split from the CD4+ cells. This clonotype originated in a man younger than 35 in good health. The sequencing input was naive CD4+ T cells sorted from blood. Subset noted: CD45RA+ positively selected. The chain combines TRBV27 with TRBJ2-7, with unresolved D. CDR3 residues: CASSFGSSRVREQYF. CDR3 DNA sequence: TGTGCCAGCAGTTTCGGTTCCTCGAGAGTCCGAGAGCAGTACTTC.